This T cell receptor (beta chain) was documented in a study of control samples from healthy donors and cancer patients. In germline, CDR1 is SEHNR, CDR2 FQNEAQ (reference sequence). CDR3 length: 13 residues. V gave up 4 bases and J gave up 2 bases, with 9 bases separating them. Profiling relied on immunoSEQ multiplex PCR, and the TCRdb table lists in-frame clones only, not all of them. The sample yields over 100,000 clones, about 89% seen once. The chain carries TRBV7-9 and TRBJ2-7; no clear D. Material for sequencing was blood. The receptor's source is a woman aged 50 to 65 in good health. The CDR3 loop reads CASSSPSAYEQYF. In DNA, the CDR3 is TGTGCCAGCAGCTCGCCGTCCGCCTACGAGCAGTACTTC.